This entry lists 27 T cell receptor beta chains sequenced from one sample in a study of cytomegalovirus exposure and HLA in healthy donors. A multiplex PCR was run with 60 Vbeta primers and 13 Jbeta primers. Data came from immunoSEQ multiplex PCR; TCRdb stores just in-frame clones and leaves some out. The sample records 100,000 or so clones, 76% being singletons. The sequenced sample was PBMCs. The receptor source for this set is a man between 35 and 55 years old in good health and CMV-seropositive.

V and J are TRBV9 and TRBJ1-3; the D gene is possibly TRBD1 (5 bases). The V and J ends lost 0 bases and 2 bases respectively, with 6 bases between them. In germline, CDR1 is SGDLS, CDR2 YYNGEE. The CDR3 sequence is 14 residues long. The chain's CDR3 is CASSVAGTGNTIYF. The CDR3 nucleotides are TGTGCCAGCAGCGTAGCAGGGACTGGAAACACCATATATTTT. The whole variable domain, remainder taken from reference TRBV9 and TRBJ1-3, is DSGVTQTPKHLITATGQRVTLRCSPRSGDLSVYWYQQSLDQGLQFLIQYYNGEERAKGNILERFSAQQFPDLHSELNLSSLELGDSALYFCASSVAGTGNTIYFGEGSWLTVV.

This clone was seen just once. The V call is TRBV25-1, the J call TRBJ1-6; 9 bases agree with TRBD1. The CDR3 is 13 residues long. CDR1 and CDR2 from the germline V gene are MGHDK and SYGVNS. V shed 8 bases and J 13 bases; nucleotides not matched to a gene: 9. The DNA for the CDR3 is TGTGCCAGCTCGGGACAGGGTTTAGCTCCCCTCCACTTT. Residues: CASSGQGLAPLHF.

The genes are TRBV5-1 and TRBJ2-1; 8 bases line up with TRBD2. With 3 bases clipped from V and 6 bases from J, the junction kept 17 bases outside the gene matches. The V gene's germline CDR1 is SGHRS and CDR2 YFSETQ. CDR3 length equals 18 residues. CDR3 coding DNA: TGCGCCAGCAGCTCCCCCACTAGCGGTCTCGTTCCTGCCAATGAGCAGTTCTTC. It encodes CASSSPTSGLVPANEQFF.

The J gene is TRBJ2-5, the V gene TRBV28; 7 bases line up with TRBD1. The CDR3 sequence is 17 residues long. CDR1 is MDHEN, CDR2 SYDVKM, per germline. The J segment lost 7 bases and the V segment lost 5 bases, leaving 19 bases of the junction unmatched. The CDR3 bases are TGTGCCAGCAGTCTCGGCAGGGGGTTAAATCGCGTTCGGACCCAGTACTTC. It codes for CASSLGRGLNRVRTQYF.

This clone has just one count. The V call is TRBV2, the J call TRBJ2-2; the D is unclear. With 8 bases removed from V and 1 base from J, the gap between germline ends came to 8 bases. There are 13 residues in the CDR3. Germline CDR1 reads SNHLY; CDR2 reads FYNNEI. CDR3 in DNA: TGTGCCAGCGCGCAGGAGAACACCGGGGAGCTGTTTTTT. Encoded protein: CASAQENTGELFF.

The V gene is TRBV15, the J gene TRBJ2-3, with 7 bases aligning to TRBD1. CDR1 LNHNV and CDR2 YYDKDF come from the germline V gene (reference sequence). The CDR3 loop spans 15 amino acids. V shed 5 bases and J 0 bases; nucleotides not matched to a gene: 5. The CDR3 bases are TGTGCCACCAGCGGACAGGTTCCTAGCACAGATACGCAGTATTTT. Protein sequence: CATSGQVPSTDTQYF.

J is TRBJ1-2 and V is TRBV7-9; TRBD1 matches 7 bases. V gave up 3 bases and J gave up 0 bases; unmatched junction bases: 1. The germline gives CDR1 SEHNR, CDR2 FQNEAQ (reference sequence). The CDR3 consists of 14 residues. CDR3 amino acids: CASSLGQPNYGYTF. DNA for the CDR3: TGTGCCAGCAGCTTGGGACAGCCTAACTATGGCTACACCTTC.

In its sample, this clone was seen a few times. CDR3 residues: CASRTRGQGADEQFF. CDR3 nucleotides: TGTGCCAGCAGAACGCGGGGACAGGGGGCGGATGAGCAGTTCTTC. This chain uses TRBV6-1 with TRBJ2-1; 12 nucleotides agree with TRBD1. Unmatched junction bases numbered 8, after V lost 6 bases and J lost 8 bases. This CDR3 has 15 amino acids. CDR1 and CDR2 from the germline V gene are MNHNS and SASEGT.

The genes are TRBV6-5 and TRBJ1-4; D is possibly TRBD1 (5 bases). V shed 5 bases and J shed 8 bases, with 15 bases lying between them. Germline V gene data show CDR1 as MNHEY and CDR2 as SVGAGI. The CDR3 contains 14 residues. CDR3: CASSEVGRNEKLFF. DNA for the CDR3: TGTGCCAGCAGTGAAGTGGGGCGGAACGAAAAACTGTTTTTT.

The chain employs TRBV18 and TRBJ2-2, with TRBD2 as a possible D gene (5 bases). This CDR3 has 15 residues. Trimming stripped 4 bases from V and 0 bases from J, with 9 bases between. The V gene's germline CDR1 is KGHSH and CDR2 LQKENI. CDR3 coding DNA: TGTGCCAGCTCACGAGCGGATGCGAACACCGGGGAGCTGTTTTTT. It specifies CASSRADANTGELFF.

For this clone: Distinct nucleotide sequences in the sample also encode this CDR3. CDR3 nucleotide sequence: TGTGCCAGCAGCCAACTCTTCCGGGACACCAACACCGGGGAGCTGTTTTTT. Translation: CASSQLFRDTNTGELFF. This chain joins TRBV4-2 and TRBJ2-2; tentative D call: TRBD1 (6 bases). Germline loops: CDR1 LGHNA, CDR2 YNFKEQ. Trimming took off 2 bases at V and 2 bases at J, with 15 bases between the two ends. This CDR3 has 17 residues.

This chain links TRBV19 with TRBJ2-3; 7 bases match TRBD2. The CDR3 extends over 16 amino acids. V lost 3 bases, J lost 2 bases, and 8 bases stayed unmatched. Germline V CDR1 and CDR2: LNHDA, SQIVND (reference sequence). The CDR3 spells CASSIPGGGATDTQYF. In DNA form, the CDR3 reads TGTGCCAGTAGTATCCCGGGAGGAGGAGCCACAGATACGCAGTATTTT.

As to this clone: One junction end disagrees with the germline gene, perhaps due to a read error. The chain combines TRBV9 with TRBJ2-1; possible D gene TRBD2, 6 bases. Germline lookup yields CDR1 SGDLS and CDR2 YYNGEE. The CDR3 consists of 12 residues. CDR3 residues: CASSSGIGGCVF. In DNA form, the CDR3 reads TGTGCCAGCAGCAGTGGGATCGGGGGTTGTGTCTTC.

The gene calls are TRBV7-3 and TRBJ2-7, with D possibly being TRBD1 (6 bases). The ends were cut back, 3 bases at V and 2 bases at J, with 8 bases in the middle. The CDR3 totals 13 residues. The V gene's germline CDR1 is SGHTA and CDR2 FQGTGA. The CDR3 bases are TGTGCCAGCAGCTTGGACAGTACCTACGAGCAGTACTTC. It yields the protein CASSLDSTYEQYF.

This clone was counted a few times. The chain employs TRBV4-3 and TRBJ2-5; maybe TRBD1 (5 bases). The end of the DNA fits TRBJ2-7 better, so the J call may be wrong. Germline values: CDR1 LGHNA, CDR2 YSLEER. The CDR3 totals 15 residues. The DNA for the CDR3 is TGCGCCAGCAGCCCGGCCTGGGGCGATTCCTACGAGCAGTACTTC. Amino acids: CASSPAWGDSYEQYF.

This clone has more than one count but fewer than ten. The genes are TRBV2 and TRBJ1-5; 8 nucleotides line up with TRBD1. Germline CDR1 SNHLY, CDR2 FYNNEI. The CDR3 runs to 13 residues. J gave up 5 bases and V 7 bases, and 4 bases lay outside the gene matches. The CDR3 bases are TGTGCCAGCAAGGGACAGGTTGATCAGCCCCAGCATTTT. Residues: CASKGQVDQPQHF. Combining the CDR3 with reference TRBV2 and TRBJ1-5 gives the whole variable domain EPEVTQTPSHQVTQMGQEVILRCVPISNHLYFYWYRQILGQKVEFLVSFYNNEISEKSEIFDDQFSVERPDGSNFTLKIRSTKLEDSAMYFCASKGQVDQPQHFGDGTRLSIL.

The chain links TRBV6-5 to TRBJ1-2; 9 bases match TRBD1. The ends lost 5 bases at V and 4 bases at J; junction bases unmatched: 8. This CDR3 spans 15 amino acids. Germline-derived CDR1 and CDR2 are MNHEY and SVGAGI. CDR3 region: CASSPSGQGIYGYTF. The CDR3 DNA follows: TGTGCCAGCAGTCCGTCCGGACAGGGGATCTATGGCTACACCTTC.

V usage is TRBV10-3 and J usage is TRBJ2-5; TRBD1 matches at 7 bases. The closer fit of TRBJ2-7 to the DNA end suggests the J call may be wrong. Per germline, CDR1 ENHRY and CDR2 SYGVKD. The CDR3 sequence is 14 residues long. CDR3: CAISGETGTYEQYF. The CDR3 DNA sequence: TGTGCCATCAGTGGAGAGACAGGGACCTACGAGCAGTACTTC.

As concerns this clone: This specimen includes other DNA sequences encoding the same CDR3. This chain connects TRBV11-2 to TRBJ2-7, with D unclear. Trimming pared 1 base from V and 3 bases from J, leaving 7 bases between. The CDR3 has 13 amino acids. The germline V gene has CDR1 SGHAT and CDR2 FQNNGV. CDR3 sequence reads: CASSLGPVYEQYF. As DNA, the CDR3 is TGTGCCAGCAGCTTAGGGCCAGTCTACGAGCAGTACTTC.

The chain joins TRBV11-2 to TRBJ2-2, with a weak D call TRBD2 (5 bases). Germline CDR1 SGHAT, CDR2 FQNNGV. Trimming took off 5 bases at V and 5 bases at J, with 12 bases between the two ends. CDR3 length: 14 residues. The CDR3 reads CASSHRTGTGELFF. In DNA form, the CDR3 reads TGTGCCAGCAGCCACCGGACTGGGACCGGGGAGCTGTTTTTT.

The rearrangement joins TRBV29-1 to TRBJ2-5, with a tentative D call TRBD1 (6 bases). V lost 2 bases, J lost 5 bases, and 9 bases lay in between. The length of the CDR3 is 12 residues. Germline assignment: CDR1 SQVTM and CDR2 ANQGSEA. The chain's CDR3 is CSVEQGLETQYF. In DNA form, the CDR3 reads TGCAGCGTTGAACAGGGGCTGGAGACCCAGTACTTC.

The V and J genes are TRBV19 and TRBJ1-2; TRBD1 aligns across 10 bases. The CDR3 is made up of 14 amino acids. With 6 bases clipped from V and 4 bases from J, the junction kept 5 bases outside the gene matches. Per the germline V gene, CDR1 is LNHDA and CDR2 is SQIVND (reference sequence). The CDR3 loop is CASRDRGVSYGYTF. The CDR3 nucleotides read TGTGCCAGTAGGGACAGGGGGGTAAGCTATGGCTACACCTTC.

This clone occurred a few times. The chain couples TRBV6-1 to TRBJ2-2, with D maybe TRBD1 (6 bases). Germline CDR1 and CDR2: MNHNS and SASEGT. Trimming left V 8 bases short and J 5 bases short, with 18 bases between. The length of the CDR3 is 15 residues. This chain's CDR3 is CASQSGTLRTGELFF. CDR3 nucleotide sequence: TGTGCCAGCCAGTCCGGGACACTGAGGACCGGGGAGCTGTTTTTT.

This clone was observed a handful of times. The CDR3 DNA sequence: TGTGCCACCAGCTTGGGACAGGGCTATGGCTACACCTTC. Translation: CATSLGQGYGYTF. The rearrangement links TRBV15 to TRBJ1-2; 9 nucleotides agree with TRBD1. After removal of 5 bases from V and 4 bases from J, the junction contained 2 bases not matched to a gene. Per germline, CDR1 LNHNV and CDR2 YYDKDF (reference sequence). This CDR3 has 13 amino acids.

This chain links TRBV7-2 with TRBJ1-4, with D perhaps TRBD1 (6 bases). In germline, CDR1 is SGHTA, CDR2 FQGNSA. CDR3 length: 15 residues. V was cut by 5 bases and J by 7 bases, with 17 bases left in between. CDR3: CASSRTRGRGEKLFF. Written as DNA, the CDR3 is TGTGCCAGCAGCCGCACGCGGGGGCGAGGTGAAAAACTGTTTTTT.

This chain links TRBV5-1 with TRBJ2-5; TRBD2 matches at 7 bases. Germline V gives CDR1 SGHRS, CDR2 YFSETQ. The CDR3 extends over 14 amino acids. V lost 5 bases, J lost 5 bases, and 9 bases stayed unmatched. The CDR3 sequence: CASSRLAEAETQYF. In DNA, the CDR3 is TGCGCCAGCAGTAGGCTAGCGGAGGCGGAGACCCAGTACTTC.

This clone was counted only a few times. The CDR3 nucleotides read TGTGCCAGCAGCCCCGGGACAGCGAACACTGAAGCTTTCTTT. This translates into CASSPGTANTEAFF. The chain has TRBV28 and TRBJ1-1; 7 positions match TRBD1. The germline gives CDR1 MDHEN, CDR2 SYDVKM. V was clipped by 6 bases and J by 1 base; unmatched bases: 5. This CDR3 has 14 amino acids. The whole variable domain, filled in from reference TRBV28 and TRBJ1-1, reads DVKVTQSSRYLVKRTGEKVFLECVQDMDHENMFWYRQDPGLGLRLIYFSYDVKMKEKGDIPEGYSVSREKKERFSLILESASTNQTSMYLCASSPGTANTEAFFGQGTRLTVV.